The rows below give T cell receptor beta chains drawn from one sample of a study of Graves' ophthalmopathy and Graves' hyperthyroidism. TCRdb re-called the multiplex PCR reads through MiXCR, storing one row per CDR3 protein. The repertoire includes 150,000 or so distinct CDR3 sequences, roughly 37% of them detected once, and less than 6% sits in the top ten. Sequencing used peripheral blood. All receptors derive from a woman aged 40 to 50 with Graves' ophthalmopathy. The CDR3 runs from the conserved cysteine through the conserved F or W. The order of the fields is clone size, V gene, J gene, D gene, CDR3 DNA, CDR3 protein. D genes are given only for firm matches. Only some rows state a clone size, as once, few, many or a class for expanded clones.

abundance: many; v_gene: TRBV7-9; j_gene: TRBJ2-7; d_gene: TRBD1; CDR3nt: TGTGCCAGCAGAACTACAGGGGCTGGTTCCTACGAGCAGTACTTC; CDR3aa: CASRTTGAGSYEQYF
abundance: many; v_gene: TRBV29-1; j_gene: TRBJ2-7; d_gene: NA; CDR3nt: TGCAGCGCCGTCGACAATACCTACGAGCAGTACTTC; CDR3aa: CSAVDNTYEQYF
abundance: many; v_gene: TRBV4-3; j_gene: TRBJ2-5; d_gene: NA; CDR3nt: TGCGCCAGCAGCGCGGGTTACCAAGAGACCCAGTACTTC; CDR3aa: CASSAGYQETQYF
abundance: many; v_gene: TRBV20-1; j_gene: TRBJ2-7; d_gene: TRBD2; CDR3nt: TGCAGTGCTAGTCCCCTAGCGGGAGGTAACTACGAGCAGTACTTC; CDR3aa: CSASPLAGGNYEQYF
abundance: NA; v_gene: TRBV12-3/TRBV12-4; j_gene: TRBJ1-2; d_gene: TRBD1; CDR3nt: TGTGCCAGCAGTTTAAAAGGGGGCCCCTATGGCTACACCTTC; CDR3aa: CASSLKGGPYGYTF
abundance: NA; v_gene: TRBV6-5; j_gene: TRBJ2-5; d_gene: NA; CDR3nt: TGTGCCAGCAGCTTACTAGGTTGGGCTAGCGAACAAGAGACCCAGTACTTC; CDR3aa: CASSLLGWASEQETQYF
abundance: many; v_gene: TRBV6-5; j_gene: TRBJ2-5; d_gene: NA; CDR3nt: TGTGCCAGCAGTTTAGGTCCTTACCAAGAGACCCAGTACTTC; CDR3aa: CASSLGPYQETQYF
abundance: once; v_gene: TRBV12-5; j_gene: TRBJ2-5; d_gene: TRBD1; CDR3nt: TGTGCTAGTGGTTCGTGGGACAGGGAGGAAGAGACCCAGTACTTC; CDR3aa: CASGSWDREEETQYF
abundance: many; v_gene: TRBV2; j_gene: TRBJ1-3; d_gene: NA; CDR3nt: TGTGCCAGCAGCGCAGACGCGAACTCTGGAAACACCATATATTTT; CDR3aa: CASSADANSGNTIYF
abundance: NA; v_gene: TRBV12-5; j_gene: TRBJ1-6; d_gene: TRBD1; CDR3nt: TGTGCTAGGGGGAAAGGACAGGGCGACTATAATTCACCCCTCCACTTT; CDR3aa: CARGKGQGDYNSPLHF
abundance: NA; v_gene: TRBV27; j_gene: TRBJ1-1; d_gene: TRBD1; CDR3nt: TGTGCCAGCAGTCTTCGTTTCGGACAGGGAGAGAACACTGAAGCTTTCTTT; CDR3aa: CASSLRFGQGENTEAFF
abundance: NA; v_gene: TRBV2; j_gene: TRBJ1-1; d_gene: TRBD1; CDR3nt: TGTGCCAGCAGACTCCGGGACAGAAACACTGAAGCTTTCTTT; CDR3aa: CASRLRDRNTEAFF
abundance: many; v_gene: TRBV30; j_gene: TRBJ1-1; d_gene: NA; CDR3nt: TGTGCCTGGAGATCTGTGACGCAAGCTTTCTTT; CDR3aa: CAWRSVTQAFF
abundance: many; v_gene: TRBV5-8; j_gene: TRBJ1-2; d_gene: NA; CDR3nt: TGTGCCAGCAGCTTGGGTCGGGGGGCCAACTATGGCTACACCTTC; CDR3aa: CASSLGRGANYGYTF